The 31 T cell receptor beta chains below were found in one sample sequenced in a study of T-cell memory formation after mild COVID-19. TCRdb re-derived calls from the 5' RACE reads in MiXCR, one entry per CDR3 protein. The data hold 190,000 or so distinct CDR3 sequences, with about 10% observed a single time. The sample was PBMCs or a T cell subset sorted from them (not recorded which). The receptors come from a man younger than 35 who had mild COVID-19 (a few samples of this study predate the infection). Cell type and time point are not known.

The V call is TRBV7-2, the J call TRBJ1-2; D remains ambiguous. Germline CDR1 and CDR2: SGHTA and FQGNSA. This CDR3 spans 13 amino acids. V was shortened by 2 bases and J by 8 bases, with 12 bases between the two germline ends. The CDR3 DNA reads TGTGCCAGCAGCTTACCTAATTTGGGAGGCTACACCTTC. It yields the protein CASSLPNLGGYTF.

This clonotype was recorded a few times. The V call is TRBV11-2, the J call TRBJ2-3; no firm D call. Germline V CDR1 and CDR2: SGHAT, FQNNGV. Deletions cut 0 bases from V and 0 bases from J, with 13 bases between. The CDR3 extends over 17 amino acids. The CDR3: CASSLDRVGPSTDTQYF. CDR3 DNA sequence: TGTGCCAGCAGCTTAGATAGGGTAGGACCTAGCACAGATACGCAGTATTTT. Filled out from reference TRBV11-2 and TRBJ2-3, the complete variable domain reads EAGVAQSPRYKIIEKRQSVAFWCNPISGHATLYWYQQILGQGPKLLIQFQNNGVVDDSQLPKDRFSAERLKGVDSTLKIQPAKLEDSAVYLCASSLDRVGPSTDTQYFGPGTRLTVL.

The table lists this clonotype with many counts. The rearrangement links TRBV9 to TRBJ2-7; tentatively, D is TRBD1 (5 bases). Trimming took off 1 base at V and 2 bases at J, with 10 bases between the two ends. Germline CDR1 and CDR2: SGDLS and YYNGEE. This CDR3 is built from 14 residues. The CDR3 bases are TGTGCCAGCAGCGTACAGGGTGTTCCCTACGAGCAGTACTTC. It translates to CASSVQGVPYEQYF. Using reference TRBV9 and TRBJ2-7 for the parts outside the CDR3, the full variable domain is DSGVTQTPKHLITATGQRVTLRCSPRSGDLSVYWYQQSLDQGLQFLIQYYNGEERAKGNILERFSAQQFPDLHSELNLSSLELGDSALYFCASSVQGVPYEQYFGPGTRLTVT.

This clonotype occurred a few times. The chain employs TRBV5-1 and TRBJ2-3; D not resolved. The germline V and J ends were trimmed by 3 bases and 5 bases, with 13 bases remaining between them. Germline CDR1 and CDR2: SGHRS and YFSETQ. CDR3 length equals 14 residues. The CDR3 nucleotides read TGCGCCAGCAGCTCAATGTCGCTAGGAGATACGCAGTATTTT. Translating it yields CASSSMSLGDTQYF.

This clonotype has a handful of counts. The chain couples TRBV29-1 to TRBJ1-1; maybe TRBD1 (6 bases). V was cut by 1 base and J by 5 bases, with 17 bases left in between. Germline CDR1 and CDR2: SQVTM and ANQGSEA. The CDR3 has 15 residues. This CDR3 reads CSVEGEGGQKTEAFF. CDR3 in DNA: TGCAGCGTTGAAGGGGAGGGGGGGCAAAAGACTGAAGCTTTCTTT. Using reference TRBV29-1 and TRBJ1-1 for the parts outside the CDR3, the full variable domain is SAVISQKPSRDICQRGTSLTIQCQVDSQVTMMFWYRQQPGQSLTLIATANQGSEATYESGFVIDKFPISRPNLTFSTLTVSNMSPEDSSIYLCSVEGEGGQKTEAFFGQGTRLTVV.

This clonotype was counted only a few times. The chain recombines TRBV7-3 with TRBJ2-3, with 10 bases fitting TRBD2. Per germline, CDR1 SGHTA and CDR2 FQGTGA. The J segment lost 9 bases and the V segment lost 4 bases, leaving 4 bases of the junction unmatched. The CDR3 totals 13 residues. CDR3 sequence: CASSSRLAGTQYF. CDR3 nucleotides: TGTGCCAGCAGCTCCCGACTAGCGGGCACGCAGTATTTT.

This clonotype was found a few times. The chain combines TRBV3-1 with TRBJ2-1; 8 bases match TRBD1. Per germline, CDR1 LGHDT and CDR2 YNNKEL (reference sequence). This CDR3 has 15 amino acids. V lost 3 bases and J lost 4; bases outside the gene matches: 5. The CDR3 loop reads CASSHTGTGYNEQFF. CDR3 nucleotide sequence: TGTGCCAGCAGCCACACCGGGACAGGATACAATGAGCAGTTCTTC.

This clonotype was picked up a small number of times. The chain uses TRBV28 and TRBJ2-1, with D maybe TRBD1 (6 bases). The CDR3 is 14 amino acids. Deletions cut 2 bases from V and 10 bases from J, with 15 bases between. Germline CDR1 reads MDHEN; CDR2 reads SYDVKM. The CDR3 DNA is TGTGCCAGCAGTTTAGACAGGAGCCTTCGAGAGCAGTTCTTC. It translates to CASSLDRSLREQFF.

This chain uses TRBV29-1 with TRBJ1-4; no clear D. V lost 5 bases to trimming and J lost 7 bases, with 17 bases between them. The CDR3 has 14 residues. CDR1 is SQVTM and CDR2 is ANQGSEA in the germline V gene. CDR3 protein: CSVKSGSGGEKLFF. The CDR3 coding sequence is TGCAGCGTTAAGAGCGGGTCCGGTGGTGAAAAACTGTTTTTT.

This clonotype was recorded a few times. This chain joins TRBV14 and TRBJ2-1, with 7 bases fitting TRBD1. V lost 4 bases to trimming and J lost 5 bases; unmatched junction nucleotides: 2. The germline CDR1 and CDR2 sequences are SGHDN and FVKESK. The CDR3 has 13 residues. Here the CDR3 reads CASSRDRHNEQFF. In DNA form, the CDR3 reads TGTGCCAGCAGCCGGGACAGACACAATGAGCAGTTCTTC.

This clonotype has just a few counts. The chain combines TRBV4-2 with TRBJ1-5, with D hard to call. The V end was cut by 4 bases, the J end by 3 bases, with 13 bases between. Germline assignment: CDR1 LGHNA and CDR2 YNFKEQ. CDR3 length equals 15 residues. This chain's CDR3 is CASSPEARYNQPQHF. DNA of the CDR3: TGTGCCAGCAGCCCCGAGGCCCGATACAATCAGCCCCAGCATTTT.

This clonotype was seen many times. This rearrangement joins TRBV7-6 to TRBJ1-2; the D gene is possibly TRBD1 (5 bases). The V gene lost 5 bases and the J gene lost 7 bases, with 11 bases spanning the gap. Germline V gives CDR1 SGHVS, CDR2 FNYEAQ. This CDR3 comprises 12 residues. CDR3 sequence reads: CASSPDSGGYTF. The DNA for the CDR3 is TGTGCCAGCAGCCCAGACAGTGGTGGCTACACCTTC.

This clonotype was picked up a small number of times. The CDR3 coding sequence is TGCGCCAGCAGCTTGGATACGGGGGGGTACACAGATACGCAGTATTTT. This sequence encodes CASSLDTGGYTDTQYF. The V and J genes are TRBV5-1 and TRBJ2-3, with 8 bases aligning to TRBD2. Trimming at V came to 0 bases and at J to 2 bases, leaving 5 bases not matched to a gene. The CDR3 has 16 amino acids. Germline V gene lookup returns CDR1 SGHRS and CDR2 YFSETQ.

V usage is TRBV3-1 and J usage is TRBJ2-7; a possible D gene is TRBD1 (6 bases). V shed 3 bases and J shed 4 bases, with 16 bases lying between them. CDR3 length equals 15 residues. CDR1 is LGHDT, CDR2 YNNKEL, per germline (reference sequence). The CDR3 sequence is CASSQGKRDKYEQYV. The CDR3 nucleotides are TGTGCCAGCAGCCAGGGGAAAAGGGACAAATACGAGCAGTACGTC.

Only a few counts were recorded for this clonotype. The chain employs TRBV4-2 and TRBJ1-1; D ambiguous. The V and J ends lost 1 base and 5 bases respectively, with 14 bases between them. Germline values: CDR1 LGHNA, CDR2 YNFKEQ. This CDR3 spans 15 amino acids. This chain's CDR3 is CASSQVGQAWTEAFF. The CDR3 nucleotides read TGTGCCAGCAGCCAAGTAGGGCAGGCTTGGACTGAAGCTTTCTTT.

The chain carries TRBV20-1 and TRBJ2-5, with 7 bases fitting TRBD2. The CDR3 totals 13 residues. Germline V CDR1 and CDR2: DFQATT, SNEGSKA (reference sequence). The trim removed 4 bases at V and 5 bases at J, leaving 7 bases unmatched. The CDR3 coding sequence is TGCAGTGCTAACCTAGGACTAGAGGAGACCCAGTACTTC. It yields the protein CSANLGLEETQYF.

This clonotype was recorded at least ten times. V is TRBV5-1 and J is TRBJ1-1, with 7 bases identical to TRBD1. With 2 bases clipped from V and 3 bases from J, the junction kept 1 base outside the gene matches. The V gene's germline CDR1 is SGHRS and CDR2 YFSETQ. The CDR3 consists of 13 residues. CDR3 sequence (DNA): TGCGCCAGCAGCTTTGACAGGGACACTGAAGCTTTCTTT. Translated: CASSFDRDTEAFF.

This clonotype was seen many times. The chain combines TRBV5-1 with TRBJ1-2; D is ambiguous. The germline CDR1 and CDR2 sequences are SGHRS and YFSETQ. The germline V and J ends were trimmed by 4 bases and 3 bases, with 13 bases remaining between them. This CDR3 region has 14 residues. The CDR3, as DNA: TGCGCCAGCAGCCGCCTGGGAGCCGACTATGGCTACACCTTC. Translation: CASSRLGADYGYTF. Full variable domain (rest looked up from reference TRBV5-1 and TRBJ1-2): KAGVTQTPRYLIKTRGQQVTLSCSPISGHRSVSWYQQTPGQGLQFLFEYFSETQRNKGNFPGRFSGRQFSNSRSEMNVSTLELGDSALYLCASSRLGADYGYTFGSGTRLTVV.

This clonotype was detected only a few times. The chain has TRBV20-1 and TRBJ1-2, with TRBD1 as a possible D gene (5 bases). The ends were cut back, 1 base at V and 4 bases at J, with 13 bases in the middle. CDR1 DFQATT and CDR2 SNEGSKA come from the germline V gene (reference sequence). The CDR3 has 14 residues. This chain's CDR3 is CSARVRDGGYGYTF. The CDR3 DNA follows: TGCAGTGCTAGAGTCCGGGACGGAGGCTATGGCTACACCTTC.

The gene calls are TRBV29-1 and TRBJ2-3, with 9 bases aligning to TRBD2. CDR3 size: 13 residues. Germline loops: CDR1 SQVTM, CDR2 ANQGSEA. V shed 8 bases and J 3 bases; nucleotides not matched to a gene: 6. CDR3 protein: CSSERGATDTQYF. DNA for the CDR3: TGCAGCTCCGAGCGGGGGGCAACAGATACGCAGTATTTT.

This clonotype came up a few times. The genes are TRBV12-3 or TRBV12-4 and TRBJ1-6; 7 bases fit TRBD1. V shed 4 bases, J shed 5 bases, and the junction held 2 bases outside the gene matches. The CDR3 totals 14 residues. CDR3 protein: CASSWDRDNSPLHF. DNA of the CDR3: TGTGCCAGCAGTTGGGACAGAGATAATTCACCCCTCCACTTT.

This clonotype was counted ten times or more. The V and J genes are TRBV20-1 and TRBJ1-6, with TRBD1 matching 7 bases. The CDR3 covers 13 residues. The V gene end was trimmed by 6 bases and the J gene end by 5 bases; junction bases not matched to a gene: 4. In germline, CDR1 is DFQATT, CDR2 SNEGSKA (reference sequence). The CDR3 sequence is CSAPGGNNSPLHF. The CDR3, as DNA: TGCAGTGCCCCAGGGGGGAATAATTCACCCCTCCACTTT.

The CDR3 is CARGATTDRKADTQYF. DNA for the CDR3: TGTGCCAGAGGTGCTACGACAGACCGTAAAGCAGATACGCAGTATTTT. The rearrangement uses TRBV21-1 and TRBJ2-3; TRBD1, the table's D call, lacks a check against the DNA. TRBV21-1 is described as a pseudogene. The CDR3 is 16 residues long.

The chain combines TRBV4-3 with TRBJ2-3; D might be TRBD2 (5 bases). This CDR3 spans 17 amino acids. Germline values: CDR1 LGHNA, CDR2 YSLEER. V was pared by 1 base and J by 0 bases, with 14 bases between. The CDR3 DNA sequence: TGCGCCAGCAGCCAAGCCAGCGGCAGTCCCAGCACAGATACGCAGTATTTT. Residues: CASSQASGSPSTDTQYF.

There are a few counts of this clonotype. CDR3 sequence (DNA): TGTGCCAGCAGAGGACAGGGGTTCACTGAAGCTTTCTTT. As protein: CASRGQGFTEAFF. The chain uses TRBV12-3 or TRBV12-4 and TRBJ1-1; 9 nucleotides match TRBD1. There are 13 residues in the CDR3. Trimming cost V 6 bases and J 4 bases; bases outside gene matches: 3.

The chain has TRBV5-1 and TRBJ1-4; D may be TRBD1 (6 bases). CDR1 is SGHRS, CDR2 YFSETQ, per germline. This CDR3 is built from 18 residues. Trimming cost V 1 base and J 0 bases, with 16 bases left between them. CDR3 protein: CASSLTQGRTPTNEKLFF. In DNA, the CDR3 is TGCGCCAGCAGCTTGACACAGGGCCGAACCCCAACTAATGAAAAACTGTTTTTT.

This clonotype has a count of ten or more. The chain uses TRBV10-3 and TRBJ2-5; no definite D call. This CDR3 region has 12 residues. Germline V gene data show CDR1 as ENHRY and CDR2 as SYGVKD. V shed 10 bases and J shed 3 bases, with 12 bases lying between them. This chain's CDR3 is CATSEGEETQYF. Here the CDR3 DNA reads TGTGCCACCTCGGAAGGCGAAGAGACCCAGTACTTC.

This clonotype was recorded a few times. V usage is TRBV5-6 and J usage is TRBJ1-6; D might be TRBD1 (5 bases). The germline V and J ends were trimmed by 2 bases and 13 bases, with 16 bases remaining between them. CDR1 SGHDT and CDR2 YYEEEE come from the germline V gene. The CDR3 totals 14 residues. CDR3 region: CASSLAGPWTPLHF. As DNA, the CDR3 is TGTGCCAGCAGCTTAGCGGGGCCCTGGACCCCCCTCCACTTT.

This clonotype was found once. The rearrangement links TRBV10-2 to TRBJ1-2; D unclear. In germline, CDR1 is WSHSY, CDR2 SAAADI. The V end lost 0 bases, the J end lost 6 bases, and 8 bases lay between the germline ends. The CDR3 is 13 amino acids. CDR3 loop: CASSESRQDGYTF. In DNA, the CDR3 is TGCGCCAGCAGTGAGTCGCGGCAGGATGGCTACACCTTC.

In its sample, this clonotype was seen a few times. The gene calls are TRBV4-2 and TRBJ1-4; TRBD1 matches at 8 bases. Germline V lookup: CDR1 LGHNA, CDR2 YNFKEQ. J was trimmed by 4 bases and V by 0 bases; bases with no gene match: 4. The CDR3 extends over 16 amino acids. CDR3 sequence reads: CASSQEGTGVNEKLFF. The CDR3, as DNA: TGTGCCAGCAGCCAAGAGGGGACAGGAGTTAATGAAAAACTGTTTTTT.

The chain employs TRBV4-2 and TRBJ2-2; 7 positions agree with TRBD2. The CDR3 consists of 16 residues. The germline V gene has CDR1 LGHNA and CDR2 YNFKEQ. Germline trimming cut 1 base from V and 1 base from J; bases unmatched to any gene: 3. CDR3 loop: CASSQAERGNTGELFF. The CDR3 coding sequence is TGTGCCAGCAGCCAAGCGGAGCGGGGGAACACCGGGGAGCTGTTTTTT.